This T cell receptor beta chain was identified in a study of glioma-infiltrating T cells after dendritic cell vaccination. Study-wide context: The vaccine used monocyte-derived dendritic cells pulsed overnight with autologous tumor lysate. Patients received three intradermal dendritic cell vaccine injections at biweekly intervals.

Germline trimming cut 4 bases from V and 8 bases from J; bases unmatched to any gene: 9. This CDR3 is built from 14 residues. Per the germline V gene, CDR1 is SGHRS and CDR2 is YFSETQ. The table came from immunoSEQ multiplex PCR; TCRdb's copy has only in-frame clones and leaves some out. The sample consists of 85,000 to 100,000 clones, more than 80% of them appearing once. Notes on the study in general: Estimated pretreatment TIL content predicted outcome after dendritic cell vaccination.

As concerns this clone: Its antigen remains unknown.

Time point described: after dendritic cell vaccination, including at tumor progression/relapse. PBMC sampling occurred before vaccination, two weeks after the third dose, and at progression. The chain employs TRBV5-1 and TRBJ1-2, with 9 bases aligning to TRBD1. This specimen was blood, taken after dendritic cell vaccination. The TCR was taken from a human donor with glioblastoma. CDR3 DNA sequence: TGCGCCAGCAGCCCCCAGGACAGGGGTGGAGGCTACACCTTC. This codes for CASSPQDRGGGYTF.